This T cell receptor (beta chain) comes out of a study of blood T cell repertoires in COVID-19. Study at large: Material from acute and convalescent COVID-19 was sourced from the United States, Italy and Spain. PBMCs, B-cell-depleted T cells, or T cells were the source of the cDNA or gDNA that made up the material.

Deletions cut 0 bases from V and 4 bases from J, with 16 bases between. Germline V lookup: CDR1 SEHNR, CDR2 FQNEAQ (reference sequence). This CDR3 is built from 16 residues. Authors' processing steps: Reference gene primer amplification gave nucleated cell count estimates. Measured with immunoSEQ multiplex PCR; TCRdb has only the in-frame clones, and not every one. D and trimming were read from the DNA, whereas the V and J calls and clone size are those reported in that table. The sample holds about 210,000 clones, 92% seen once. The receptor comes from a man aged 25-45 years with acute or convalescent COVID-19. This chain uses TRBV7-9 with TRBJ2-7; D might be TRBD2 (6 bases). The material sequenced was peripheral blood. CDR3 protein: CASSLAAGSNPYEQYF. As DNA, the CDR3 is TGTGCCAGCAGCTTAGCGGCCGGGAGTAACCCTTACGAGCAGTACTTC.